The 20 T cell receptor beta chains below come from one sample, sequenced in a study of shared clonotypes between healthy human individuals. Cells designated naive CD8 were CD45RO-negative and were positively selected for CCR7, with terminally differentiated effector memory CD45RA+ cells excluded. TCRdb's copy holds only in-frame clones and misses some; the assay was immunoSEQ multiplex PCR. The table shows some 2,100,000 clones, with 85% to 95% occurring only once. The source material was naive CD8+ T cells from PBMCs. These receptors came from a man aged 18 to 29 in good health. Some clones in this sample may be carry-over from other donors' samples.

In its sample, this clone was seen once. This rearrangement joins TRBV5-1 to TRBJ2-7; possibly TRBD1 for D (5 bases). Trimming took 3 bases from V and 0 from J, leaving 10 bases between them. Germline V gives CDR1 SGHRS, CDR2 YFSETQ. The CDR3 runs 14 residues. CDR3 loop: CASSYLQGSYEQYF. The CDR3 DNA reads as TGCGCCAGCAGCTACCTTCAGGGCTCCTACGAGCAGTACTTC.

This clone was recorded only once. CDR3 sequence (DNA): TGTGCCAGCAGCAGCCAAATTAGCGGGAGTCGGGAGAATGAGCAGTTCTTC. The encoded protein is CASSSQISGSRENEQFF. The genes are TRBV7-6 and TRBJ2-1; TRBD2 aligns across 9 bases. In germline, CDR1 is SGHVS, CDR2 FNYEAQ. V shed 5 bases, J shed 7 bases, and the junction held 15 bases outside the gene matches. The CDR3 length is 17 residues.

Written as DNA, the CDR3 is TGCGCCAGCAGCTTGAGTCAGGGGATGATCTACGAGCAGTACTTC. The encoded protein is CASSLSQGMIYEQYF. The chain has TRBV5-1 and TRBJ2-7; tentatively, D is TRBD1 (6 bases). Germline CDR1 reads SGHRS; CDR2 reads YFSETQ. CDR3 length equals 15 residues. The V and J ends lost 1 base and 3 bases respectively, with 14 bases between them. The entire variable domain, with the rest obtained from reference TRBV5-1 and TRBJ2-7, is as follows: KAGVTQTPRYLIKTRGQQVTLSCSPISGHRSVSWYQQTPGQGLQFLFEYFSETQRNKGNFPGRFSGRQFSNSRSEMNVSTLELGDSALYLCASSLSQGMIYEQYFGPGTRLTVT.

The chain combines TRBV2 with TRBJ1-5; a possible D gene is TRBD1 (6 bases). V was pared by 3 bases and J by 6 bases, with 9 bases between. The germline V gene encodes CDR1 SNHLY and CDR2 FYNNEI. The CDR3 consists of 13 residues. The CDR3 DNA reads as TGTGCCAGCAGTGATGGAGGGGGTCAGCCCCAGCATTTT. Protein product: CASSDGGGQPQHF.

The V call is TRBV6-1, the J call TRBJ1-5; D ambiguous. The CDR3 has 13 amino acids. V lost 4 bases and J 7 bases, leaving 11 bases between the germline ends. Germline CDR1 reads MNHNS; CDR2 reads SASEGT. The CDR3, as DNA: TGTGCCAGCAGTGTTCCCAGAATCCAGCCCCAGCATTTT. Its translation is CASSVPRIQPQHF.

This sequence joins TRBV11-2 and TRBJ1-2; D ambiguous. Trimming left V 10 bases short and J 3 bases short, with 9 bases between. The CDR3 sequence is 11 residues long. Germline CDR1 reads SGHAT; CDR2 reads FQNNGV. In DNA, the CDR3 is TGTGCCACCCAACAATACTATGGCTACACCTTC. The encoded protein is CATQQYYGYTF.

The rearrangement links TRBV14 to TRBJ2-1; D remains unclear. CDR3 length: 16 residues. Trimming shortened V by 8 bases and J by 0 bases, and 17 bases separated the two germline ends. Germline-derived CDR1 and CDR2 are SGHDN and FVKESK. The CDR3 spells CASASPGAYSYNEQFF. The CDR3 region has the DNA TGTGCCAGCGCATCCCCAGGCGCGTACTCCTACAATGAGCAGTTCTTC. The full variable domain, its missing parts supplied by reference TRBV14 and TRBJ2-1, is EAGVTQFPSHSVIEKGQTVTLRCDPISGHDNLYWYRRVMGKEIKFLLHFVKESKQDESGMPNNRFLAERTGGTYSTLKVQPAELEDSGVYFCASASPGAYSYNEQFFGPGTRLTVL.

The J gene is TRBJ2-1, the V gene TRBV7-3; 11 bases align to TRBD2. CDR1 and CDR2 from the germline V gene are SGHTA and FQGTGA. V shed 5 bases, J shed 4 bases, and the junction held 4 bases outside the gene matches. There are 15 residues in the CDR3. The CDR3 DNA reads TGTGCCAGCAGCGAGACTAGCGGGGAGTACAATGAGCAGTTCTTC. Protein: CASSETSGEYNEQFF.

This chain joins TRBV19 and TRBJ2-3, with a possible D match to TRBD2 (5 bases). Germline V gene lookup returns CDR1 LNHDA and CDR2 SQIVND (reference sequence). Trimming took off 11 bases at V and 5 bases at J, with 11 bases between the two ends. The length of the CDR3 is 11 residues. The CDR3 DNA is TGTGCCTGTGCGGCGGGAGATACGCAGTATTTT. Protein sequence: CACAAGDTQYF. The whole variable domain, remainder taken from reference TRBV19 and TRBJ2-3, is DGGITQSPKYLFRKEGQNVTLSCEQNLNHDAMYWYRQDPGQGLRLIYYSQIVNDFQKGDIAEGYSVSREKKESFPLTVTSAQKNPTAFYLCACAAGDTQYFGPGTRLTVL.

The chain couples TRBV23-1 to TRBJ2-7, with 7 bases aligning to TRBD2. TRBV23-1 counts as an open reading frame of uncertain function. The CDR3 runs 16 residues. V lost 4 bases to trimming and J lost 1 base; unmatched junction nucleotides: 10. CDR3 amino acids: CASSRPGLQESYEQYF. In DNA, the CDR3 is TGCGCCAGCAGTCGCCCGGGACTACAAGAGTCCTACGAGCAGTACTTC.

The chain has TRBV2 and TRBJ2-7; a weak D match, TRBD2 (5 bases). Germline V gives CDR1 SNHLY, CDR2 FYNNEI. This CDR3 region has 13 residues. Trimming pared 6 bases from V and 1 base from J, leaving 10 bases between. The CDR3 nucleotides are TGTGCCAGCAGGGAGACTATGTCCTACGAGCAGTACTTC. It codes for CASRETMSYEQYF.

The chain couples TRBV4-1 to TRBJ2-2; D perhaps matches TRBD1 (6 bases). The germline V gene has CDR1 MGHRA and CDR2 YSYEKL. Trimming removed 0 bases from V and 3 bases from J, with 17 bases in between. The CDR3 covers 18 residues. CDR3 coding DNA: TGCGCCAGCAGCCAAGATTGGCCGCGGACAGACGACACCGGGGAGCTGTTTTTT. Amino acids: CASSQDWPRTDDTGELFF.

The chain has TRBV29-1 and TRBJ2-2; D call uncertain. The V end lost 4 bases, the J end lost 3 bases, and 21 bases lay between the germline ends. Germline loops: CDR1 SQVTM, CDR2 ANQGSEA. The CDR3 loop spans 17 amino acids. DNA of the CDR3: TGCAGCGTTGCGATTTACCCCATATCCAGGCACACCGGGGAGCTGTTTTTT. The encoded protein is CSVAIYPISRHTGELFF.

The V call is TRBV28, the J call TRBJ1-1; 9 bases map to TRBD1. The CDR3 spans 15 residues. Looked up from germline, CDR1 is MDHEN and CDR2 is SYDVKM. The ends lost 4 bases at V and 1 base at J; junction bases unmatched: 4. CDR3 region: CASSSTGGPNTEAFF. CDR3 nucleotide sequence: TGTGCCAGCAGTTCCACAGGGGGCCCGAACACTGAAGCTTTCTTT.

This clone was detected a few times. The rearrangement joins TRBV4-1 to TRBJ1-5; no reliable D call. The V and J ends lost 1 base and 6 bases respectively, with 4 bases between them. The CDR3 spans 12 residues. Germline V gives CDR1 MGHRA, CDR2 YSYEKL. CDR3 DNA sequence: TGCGCCAGCAGCCAAGGGACTCAGCCCCAGCATTTT. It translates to CASSQGTQPQHF.

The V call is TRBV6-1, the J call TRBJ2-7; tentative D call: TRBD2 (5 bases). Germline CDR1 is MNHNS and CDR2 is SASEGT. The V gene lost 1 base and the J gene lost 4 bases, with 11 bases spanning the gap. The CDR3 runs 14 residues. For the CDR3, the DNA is TGTGCCAGCAGTGAAGTCCGGGGAAAATACGAGCAGTACTTC. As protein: CASSEVRGKYEQYF.

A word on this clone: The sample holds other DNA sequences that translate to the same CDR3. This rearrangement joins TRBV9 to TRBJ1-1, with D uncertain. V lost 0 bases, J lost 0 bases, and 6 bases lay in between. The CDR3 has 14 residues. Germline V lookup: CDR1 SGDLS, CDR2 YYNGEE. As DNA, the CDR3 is TGTGCCAGCAGCGTAGGACCCTTGAACACTGAAGCTTTCTTT. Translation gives CASSVGPLNTEAFF.

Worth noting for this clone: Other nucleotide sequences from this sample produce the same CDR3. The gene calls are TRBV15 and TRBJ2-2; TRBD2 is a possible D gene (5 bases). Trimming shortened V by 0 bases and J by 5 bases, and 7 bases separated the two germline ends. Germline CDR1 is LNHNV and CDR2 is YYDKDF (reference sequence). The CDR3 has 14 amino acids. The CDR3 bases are TGTGCCACCAGCAGAGATCGCGGGACCGGGGAGCTGTTTTTT. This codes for CATSRDRGTGELFF.

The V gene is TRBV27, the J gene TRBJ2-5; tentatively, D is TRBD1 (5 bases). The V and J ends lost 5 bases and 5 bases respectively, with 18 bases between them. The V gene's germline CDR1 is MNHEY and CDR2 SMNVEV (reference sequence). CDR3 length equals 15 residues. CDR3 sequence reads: CASSGWGSERETQYF. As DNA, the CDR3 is TGTGCCAGCAGTGGGTGGGGCAGTGAGAGGGAGACCCAGTACTTC.

This CDR3 reads CASSLGVGTRVGTGELFF. The CDR3 coding sequence is TGTGCCAGCAGCTTAGGGGTCGGGACACGGGTCGGCACCGGGGAGCTGTTTTTT. This sequence joins TRBV7-9 and TRBJ2-2, with a tentative D call TRBD1 (6 bases). This CDR3 is built from 18 residues. Germline CDR1 and CDR2: SEHNR and FQNEAQ (reference sequence). The V gene lost 1 base and the J gene lost 4 bases, with 19 bases spanning the gap.